This T cell receptor beta chain derives from a study of TIL therapy for anti-PD-1-resistant metastatic lung cancer. This CDR3 has 15 residues. The V gene's germline CDR1 is MNHGY and CDR2 SVAAGI. The junction had 7 bases not matched to a gene; V was cut back by 3 bases and J by 4 bases. The sample holds one count of this clone. Time point reported: pre-treatment sample, taken before nivolumab and TIL therapy. Tumor tissue came from excised metastases, mostly pleural nodules or supraclavicular lymph nodes. Sequencing used immunoSEQ v3. Assay used: immunoSEQ multiplex PCR; TCRdb lists only in-frame clones, some missing. The data show over 10,000 clones, roughly three fifths seen once.

This receptor was obtained from a woman aged 30 to 85 with non-small cell lung cancer. Sequencing used tumor tissue, obtained at baseline. The rearrangement joins TRBV6-9 to TRBJ2-3; 7 bases agree with TRBD2. The CDR3 coding sequence is TGTGCCAGCAGTTACGAGGGAGGGCTCGCAGATACGCAGTATTTT. Encoded protein: CASSYEGGLADTQYF.